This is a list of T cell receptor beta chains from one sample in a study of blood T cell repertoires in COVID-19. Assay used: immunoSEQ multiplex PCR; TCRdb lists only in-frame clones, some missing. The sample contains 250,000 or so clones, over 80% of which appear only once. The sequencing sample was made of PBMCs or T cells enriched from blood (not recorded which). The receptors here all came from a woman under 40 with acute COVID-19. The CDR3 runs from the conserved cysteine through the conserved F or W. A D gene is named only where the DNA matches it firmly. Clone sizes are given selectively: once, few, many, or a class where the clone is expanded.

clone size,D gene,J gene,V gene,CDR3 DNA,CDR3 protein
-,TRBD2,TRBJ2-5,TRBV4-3,TGCGCCAGCAGCCAAGTAAACAGCGGGGGCGCCGGGGGAGAGACCCAGTACTTC,CASSQVNSGGAGGETQYF
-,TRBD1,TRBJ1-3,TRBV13,TGTGCCAGCAGCTTAGGGACAGGGGTGGGAAACACCATATATTTT,CASSLGTGVGNTIYF
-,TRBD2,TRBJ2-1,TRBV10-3,TGTGCCATCAGACGACTAGCGGGGTCCTACAATGAGCAGTTCTTC,CAIRRLAGSYNEQFF
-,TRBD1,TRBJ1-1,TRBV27,TGTGCCAGCAGTTTGTTTCCGGACAGGGCCACTGAAGCTTTCTTT,CASSLFPDRATEAFF
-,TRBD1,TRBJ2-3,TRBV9,TGTGCCAGCAGCGCATGGACAGGAACTTACACAGATACGCAGTATTTT,CASSAWTGTYTDTQYF
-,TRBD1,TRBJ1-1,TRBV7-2,TGTGCCAGCAGCTCCGCCCCGGGACAGGGGACTGAAGCTTTCTTT,CASSSAPGQGTEAFF
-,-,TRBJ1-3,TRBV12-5,TGTGCTAGTGGTTTTGTAGAGAACAGGGGAAACACCATATATTTT,CASGFVENRGNTIYF
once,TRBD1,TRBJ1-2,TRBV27,TGTGCCAGCAGTTCCACAGGGGCTGGCTATGGCTACACCTTC,CASSSTGAGYGYTF
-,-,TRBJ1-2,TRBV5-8,TGTGCCAGCAGCTTACAGGATCCATATGGCTACACCTTC,CASSLQDPYGYTF
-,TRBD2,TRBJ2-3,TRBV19,TGTGCCAGTAGGTCGGGGGGGGGCCCTACAGATACGCAGTATTTT,CASRSGGGPTDTQYF
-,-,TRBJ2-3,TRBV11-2,TGTGCCAGCAGCACCGGGTCCGGGGATACGCAGTATTTT,CASSTGSGDTQYF
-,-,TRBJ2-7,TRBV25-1,TGTGCCAGCACCCCCCAGGTCGACTCCTACGAGCAGTACTTC,CASTPQVDSYEQYF
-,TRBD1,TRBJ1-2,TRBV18,TGTGCCAGCTCCGCCCTAGCGACCGCAGGGGGCTGGGGCTACACCTTC,CASSALATAGGWGYTF
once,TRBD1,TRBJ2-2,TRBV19,TGTGCCAGTAGTGACCGGGACAGGGTGGCCGGGGAGCTGTTTTTT,CASSDRDRVAGELFF
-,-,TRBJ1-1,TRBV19,TGTGCCAGTAGTATGCCAGACGGGTTCGGGAACACTGAAACTTTCTTT,CASSMPDGFGNTETFF
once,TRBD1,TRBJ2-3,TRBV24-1,TGTGCCACCAAACAGGGGACAGGAGATACGCAGTATTTT,CATKQGTGDTQYF
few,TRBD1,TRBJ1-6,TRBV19,TGTGCCAGTACTCCACAGGGGGGAGATTCACCCCTCCACTTT,CASTPQGGDSPLHF
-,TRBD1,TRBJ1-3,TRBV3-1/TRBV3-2,TGTGCCAGCAGCGCGGACAGGGGAAACACCATATATTTT,CASSADRGNTIYF
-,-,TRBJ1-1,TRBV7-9,TGTGCCAGCAGCTCCAAGATACAGGGATCCACTGAAGCTTTCTTT,CASSSKIQGSTEAFF
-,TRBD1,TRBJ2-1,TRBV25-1,TGTGCCAGCAGTTCCCCGGGACAGGGTTCCTACAATGAGCAGTTCTTC,CASSSPGQGSYNEQFF
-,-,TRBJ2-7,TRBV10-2,TGCGCCAGCAGTGAGAATAGAACCCCTGGTGAGCAGTACTTC,CASSENRTPGEQYF
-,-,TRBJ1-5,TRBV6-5,TGTGCCAGCAGTTACTCAGGGCAGGGAAATCAGCCCCAGCATTTT,CASSYSGQGNQPQHF
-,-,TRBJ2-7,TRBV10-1,TGCGCCAGACAGGGGCAGTACTTC,CARQGQYF
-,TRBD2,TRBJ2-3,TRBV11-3,TGTGCCAGCAGCCCTAGCGGGGGCCTCACAGATACGCAGTATTTT,CASSPSGGLTDTQYF
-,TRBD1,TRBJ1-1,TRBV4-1,TGCGCCAGCAGCCACCGAACAGGGGTCACTGAAGCTTTCTTT,CASSHRTGVTEAFF